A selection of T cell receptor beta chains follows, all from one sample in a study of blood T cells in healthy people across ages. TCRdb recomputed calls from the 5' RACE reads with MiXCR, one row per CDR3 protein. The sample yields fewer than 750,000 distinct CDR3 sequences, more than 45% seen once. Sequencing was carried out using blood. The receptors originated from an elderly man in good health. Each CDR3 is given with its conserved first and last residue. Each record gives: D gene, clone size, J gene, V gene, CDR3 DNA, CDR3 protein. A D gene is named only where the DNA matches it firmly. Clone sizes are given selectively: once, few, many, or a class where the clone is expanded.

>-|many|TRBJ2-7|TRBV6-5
TGTGCCAGCAGTTACGCGAATAGGGACTACGAGCAGTACTTC
CASSYANRDYEQYF
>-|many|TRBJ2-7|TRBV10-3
TGTGCCATCAGTGATCCGGGCTACGAGCAGTACTTC
CAISDPGYEQYF
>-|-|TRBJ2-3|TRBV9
TGTGCCAGCAGCGAGAGGGTTCCCGATACGCAGTATTTT
CASSERVPDTQYF
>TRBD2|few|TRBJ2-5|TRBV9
TGTGCCAGCAGTCCTAGGACTAGCGGGGAAGAGACCCAGTACTTC
CASSPRTSGEETQYF
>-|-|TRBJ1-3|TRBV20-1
TGCAGTGCTAGAGCGCAGCTCTCTGGAAACACCATATATTTT
CSARAQLSGNTIYF
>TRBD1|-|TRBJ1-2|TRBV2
TGTGCCAGCAGGAGGGACAGGGTCCCCTATGGCTACACCTTC
CASRRDRVPYGYTF
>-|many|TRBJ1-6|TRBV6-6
TGTGCCAGCAGAGTTACGTCCAGGCAGGGTCATTCACCCCTCCACTTT
CASRVTSRQGHSPLHF
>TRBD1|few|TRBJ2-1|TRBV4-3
TGCGCCAGCAGCCAACAGGGACAGGTCCTAAATGAGCAGTTCTTC
CASSQQGQVLNEQFF
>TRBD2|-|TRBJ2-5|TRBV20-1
TGCAGTGCTAGAGATCCCCTAGCGGGGTTCACGGTGACCCAGTACTTC
CSARDPLAGFTVTQYF
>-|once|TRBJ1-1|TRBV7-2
TGTGCCAGCAGCTTAGAGGGGGGGACGGACACTGAAGCTTTCTTT
CASSLEGGTDTEAFF
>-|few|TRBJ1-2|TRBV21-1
TGTGCCAGCAGCAAAGAAAGACAGGAAATTAACTATGGCTACACCTTC
CASSKERQEINYGYTF
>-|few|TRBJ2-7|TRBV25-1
TGTGCCAGCAGCCGGGACTGGGGCTACGAGCAGTACTTC
CASSRDWGYEQYF
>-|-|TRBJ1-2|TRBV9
TGTGCCAGCAGCGTAGTTTCAGAAGCACTGAACTATGGCTACACCTTC
CASSVVSEALNYGYTF
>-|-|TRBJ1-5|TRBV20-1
TGCAGTGCTAGCCGGGGGGTGGGTCAGCCCCAGCATTTT
CSASRGVGQPQHF
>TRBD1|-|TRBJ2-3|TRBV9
TGTGCCAGCAGCCTCCCCCTCTCAGGGGACAGGGCTAACACAGATACGCAGTATTTT
CASSLPLSGDRANTDTQYF
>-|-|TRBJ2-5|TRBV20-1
TGCAGTGCTTCGTCGACAGCCACATTAGAGACCCAGTACTTC
CSASSTATLETQYF
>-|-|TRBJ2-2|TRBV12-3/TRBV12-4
TGTGCCAGCAGTTCTCCCTCCGGGGAGCTGTTTTTT
CASSSPSGELFF
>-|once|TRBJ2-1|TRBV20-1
TGCAGTGCGGCAGGGGGGAATCGGGAGCAGTTCTTC
CSAAGGNREQFF
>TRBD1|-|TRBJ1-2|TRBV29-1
TGCAGCGTGGTACAGGGGGGGATTGGCTACACCTTC
CSVVQGGIGYTF
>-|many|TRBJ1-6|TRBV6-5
TGTGCCAGCACCACGGGCAGGGGAAATTCACCCCTCCACTTT
CASTTGRGNSPLHF
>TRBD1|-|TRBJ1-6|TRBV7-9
TGTGCCAGCAGCCCCGGACAGGGAAACGGGCCCCCCCACTTT
CASSPGQGNGPPHF
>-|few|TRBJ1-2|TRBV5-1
TGCGCCAGCAGCTTGGATATTTGGGGTGTCGACTATGGCTACACCTTC
CASSLDIWGVDYGYTF
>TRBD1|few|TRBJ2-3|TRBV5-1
TGCGCCAGCAGCTCAACAGGGGGCAACGTTCGGGATACGCAGTATTTT
CASSSTGGNVRDTQYF
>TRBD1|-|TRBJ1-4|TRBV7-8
TGTGCCAGCAGCTTATACGCGCGCAGGGGGGCAACTAATGAAAAACTGTTTTTT
CASSLYARRGATNEKLFF
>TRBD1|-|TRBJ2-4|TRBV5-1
TGCACCAGCAGCTTGACAGGGGGTGGAAACATTCAGTACTTC
CTSSLTGGGNIQYF
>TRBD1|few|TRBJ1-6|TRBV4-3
TGCGCCAGCAGCCAATCGATTTGGGGACAGGGTAAGGGACCCCTCCACTTT
CASSQSIWGQGKGPLHF
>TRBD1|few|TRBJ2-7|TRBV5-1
TGCGCCAGCAGCTTGGATGTGGGACAGGAACTGGAGTACTTC
CASSLDVGQELEYF
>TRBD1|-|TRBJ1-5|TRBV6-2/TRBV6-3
TGTGCCAGCAGTACGGGACAGGGGATCGGCAATCAGCCCCAGCATTTT
CASSTGQGIGNQPQHF
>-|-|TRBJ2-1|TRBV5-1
TGCGCCAGCAGAGCTGACAGGAATGGGCAGTTCTTC
CASRADRNGQFF
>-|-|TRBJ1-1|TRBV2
TGTGCCAGCAGTGTATGGTCAGGGGACACTGAAGCTTTCTTT
CASSVWSGDTEAFF
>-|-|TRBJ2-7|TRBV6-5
TGTGCCAGCAGTTTTCAGTACGGCTTCTACGAGCAGTACTTC
CASSFQYGFYEQYF
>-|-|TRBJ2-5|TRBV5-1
TGCGCCAGCAGCTTGGCCATTCGGGGGCCGCAAGAGACCCAGTACTTC
CASSLAIRGPQETQYF
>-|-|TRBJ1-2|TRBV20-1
TGCAGTGCTAGAATGGGGTTCTATGGCTACACCTTC
CSARMGFYGYTF
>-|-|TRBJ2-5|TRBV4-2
TGTGCCAGCAGGGGCAGACTAAACGGAGAGACCCAGTACTTC
CASRGRLNGETQYF
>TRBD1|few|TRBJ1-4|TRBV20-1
TGCAGTGCTGGCGGGACAGGGGAAGAAGAAAAACTGTTTTTT
CSAGGTGEEEKLFF
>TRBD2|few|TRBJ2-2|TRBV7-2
TGTGCCAGCAGGCCTACTAGCGGGACATACACCGGGGAGCTGTTTTTT
CASRPTSGTYTGELFF
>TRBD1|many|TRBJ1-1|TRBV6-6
TGTGCCAGCAGTTACCAAGCTAACAGGGGCACTGAAGCTTTCTTT
CASSYQANRGTEAFF
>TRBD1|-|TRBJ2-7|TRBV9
TGTGCCAGCAGCGCGGGACAGGGCCAGGGAGAGCAGTACTTC
CASSAGQGQGEQYF
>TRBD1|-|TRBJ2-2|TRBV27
TGTGCCAGCAGTCTAACAGGGGCCGGGGAGCTGTTTTTT
CASSLTGAGELFF
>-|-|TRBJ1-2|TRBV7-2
TGTGCCAGCAGCTTAGTCCCCAACTATGGCTACACCTTC
CASSLVPNYGYTF
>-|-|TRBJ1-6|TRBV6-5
TGTGCCAGCAGTTTCAACGGGCAGGAAAATTCACCCCTCCACTTT
CASSFNGQENSPLHF
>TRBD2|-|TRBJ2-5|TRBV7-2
TGTGCCAGCAGCTTAGCTAGCGGGGGCCGGCAGGAGCAGTACTTC
CASSLASGGRQEQYF
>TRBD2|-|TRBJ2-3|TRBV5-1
TGCGCCAGCAGCTTGTCTCATTTAGCGGGAGGGACAGATACGCAGTATTTT
CASSLSHLAGGTDTQYF
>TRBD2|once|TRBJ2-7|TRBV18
TGTGCCAGCTCACAACCCGAGGGCGGGGTGACTAGCGGACAGACCTACGAGCAGTACTTC
CASSQPEGGVTSGQTYEQYF
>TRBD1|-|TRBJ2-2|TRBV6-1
TGTGCCAGCAGTGATGACAGGGGGCAAGGGACCGGGGAGCTGTTTTTT
CASSDDRGQGTGELFF
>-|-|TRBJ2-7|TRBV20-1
TGCAGTGGGGGTAGGGGGTACGACGAGCAGTACTTC
CSGGRGYDEQYF
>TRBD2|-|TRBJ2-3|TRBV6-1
TGTGCCAGCAGAGCGGGAGGAGAGATAGATACGCAGTATTTT
CASRAGGEIDTQYF
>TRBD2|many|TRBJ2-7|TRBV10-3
TGTGCCATCAGCATCGGACTAGCGGGGGATAGCTACGAGCAGTACTTC
CAISIGLAGDSYEQYF
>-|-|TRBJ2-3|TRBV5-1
TGCGCCAGCAGCTCCATCACTAGCCGCGGGCTGGATACGCAGTATTTT
CASSSITSRGLDTQYF
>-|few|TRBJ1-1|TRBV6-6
TGTGCCAGCAGTTACTCGCTGTCAGACACTGAAGCTTTCTTT
CASSYSLSDTEAFF
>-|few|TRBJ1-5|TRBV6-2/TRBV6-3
TGTGCCAGCAGTTACTCGCCAGGCGGGGCGAACAATCAGCCCCAGCATTTT
CASSYSPGGANNQPQHF
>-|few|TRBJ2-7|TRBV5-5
TGTGCCAGCAGTCTTTTTGCGACAGGCTCCTACGAGCAGTACTTC
CASSLFATGSYEQYF
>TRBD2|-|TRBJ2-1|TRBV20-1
TGCAGTGCTAGGGCCGGGGGGGCCTGGAGATACAATGAGCAGTTCTTC
CSARAGGAWRYNEQFF
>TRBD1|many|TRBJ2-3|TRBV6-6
TGTGCCAGCCGGGCAGGGGGAGATACGCAGTATTTT
CASRAGGDTQYF
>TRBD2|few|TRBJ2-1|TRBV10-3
TGTGCCATCAGTGAGTCGAGCGTTCGGCGGGAGGAGGTCGATGAGCAGTTCTTC
CAISESSVRREEVDEQFF
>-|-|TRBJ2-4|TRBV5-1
TGCGCCAGCAGCTTGGGGGGTTTTAGGACAGATCGACTAGCCAAAAACATTCAGTACTTC
CASSLGGFRTDRLAKNIQYF
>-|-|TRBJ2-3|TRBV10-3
TGTGCCATCAGCCCGGGGGGCGGTATCGGTACAGATACGCAGTATTTT
CAISPGGGIGTDTQYF
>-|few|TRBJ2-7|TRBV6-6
TGTGCCAGCAGTTACCAAGGGGCCAGCCCCTACGAGCAGTACTTC
CASSYQGASPYEQYF
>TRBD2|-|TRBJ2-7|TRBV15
TGTGCCACCAAGCGGGACCGCTCCTACAATGAGCAGTACTTC
CATKRDRSYNEQYF